This is a list of T cell receptor beta chains from one sample in a study of CD8+ T cells in alopecia areata. Sequenced by immunoSEQ multiplex PCR; TCRdb stores in-frame clones only, minus some. Here the sample spans 130,000 to 150,000 clones, 51% being singletons. Specimen: CD4+ T cells sorted from blood, collected at week 0. These receptors came from a human donor with alopecia areata. CDR3s include the opening cysteine and the closing phenylalanine or tryptophan. Each record gives: CDR3 DNA, CDR3 protein, clone size, CDR3 length, J gene, D gene, V gene. The D gene is left open where the match is weak. For some rows the clone size is stated as once, few or many, or as a class when expanded; others skip it.

CDR3nt: TGTGCCAGCAGCAGCGCACCGGGACCTAGTTTTGAGCAGTTCTTC; CDR3aa: CASSSAPGPSFEQFF; abundance: -; len: 15; j_gene: TRBJ2-1; d_gene: -; v_gene: TRBV7-3
CDR3nt: TGTGCCAGCAGCTTAGCCGGGACAGGGAGCGAGACCCAGTACTTC; CDR3aa: CASSLAGTGSETQYF; abundance: -; len: 15; j_gene: TRBJ2-5; d_gene: TRBD1; v_gene: TRBV7-3
CDR3nt: TGCGCCAGCAGCCAAGATAGACTAGTGGGGTTCAGCGAGCAGTTCTTC; CDR3aa: CASSQDRLVGFSEQFF; abundance: -; len: 16; j_gene: TRBJ2-1; d_gene: -; v_gene: TRBV4-3
CDR3nt: TGTGCCAGCAGCTTGCGCTACGAGCAGTACTTC; CDR3aa: CASSLRYEQYF; abundance: -; len: 11; j_gene: TRBJ2-7; d_gene: -; v_gene: TRBV7-2
CDR3nt: TGCAGCGTGGTCTGGCAGCCCCGGACTGAAGCTTTCTTT; CDR3aa: CSVVWQPRTEAFF; abundance: -; len: 13; j_gene: TRBJ1-1; d_gene: -; v_gene: TRBV29-1
CDR3nt: TGTGCCAGCAGTGTGTCAGGGGGTCAAGAGACCCAGTACTTC; CDR3aa: CASSVSGGQETQYF; abundance: -; len: 14; j_gene: TRBJ2-5; d_gene: TRBD1; v_gene: TRBV25-1
CDR3nt: TGTGCCAGCAGCTCAAACAGGGGAGGAAGCACAGATACGCAGTATTTT; CDR3aa: CASSSNRGGSTDTQYF; abundance: -; len: 16; j_gene: TRBJ2-3; d_gene: -; v_gene: TRBV14
CDR3nt: TGCAGCGTTGTGAGGTCGCCGGGAGTCACAGATACGCAGTATTTT; CDR3aa: CSVVRSPGVTDTQYF; abundance: once; len: 15; j_gene: TRBJ2-3; d_gene: -; v_gene: TRBV29-1
CDR3nt: TGCGCCAGCAGGCAGGTCTACGACACCGGGGAGCTGTTTTTT; CDR3aa: CASRQVYDTGELFF; abundance: -; len: 14; j_gene: TRBJ2-2; d_gene: -; v_gene: TRBV10-1
CDR3nt: TGCGCCAGCAGAGGAGCCCAGTACTTC; CDR3aa: CASRGAQYF; abundance: -; len: 9; j_gene: TRBJ2-5; d_gene: -; v_gene: TRBV5-1
CDR3nt: TGCGCCAGCAGTCAATCGAGTGGAGCTTCCTACGAGCAGTACTTC; CDR3aa: CASSQSSGASYEQYF; abundance: -; len: 15; j_gene: TRBJ2-7; d_gene: -; v_gene: TRBV23-1
CDR3nt: TGCAGCGTTGGGGGACCCCTTGAACGGACAAGAGGCTACACCTTC; CDR3aa: CSVGGPLERTRGYTF; abundance: few; len: 15; j_gene: TRBJ1-2; d_gene: -; v_gene: TRBV29-1
CDR3nt: TGTGCCAGCTCACCGGTTTTTTCGGAAGAGACCCAGTACTTC; CDR3aa: CASSPVFSEETQYF; abundance: -; len: 14; j_gene: TRBJ2-5; d_gene: -; v_gene: TRBV18
CDR3nt: TGTGCCTGGAGTGCTAGGGGGCGAGAGACCCAGTACTTC; CDR3aa: CAWSARGRETQYF; abundance: -; len: 13; j_gene: TRBJ2-5; d_gene: TRBD1; v_gene: TRBV30
CDR3nt: TGTGCCAGCAGCGCCCGCGGCCTTGCGGCAGATACGCAGTATTTT; CDR3aa: CASSARGLAADTQYF; abundance: few; len: 15; j_gene: TRBJ2-3; d_gene: -; v_gene: TRBV9
CDR3nt: TGCAGCGCGCGACAGGGGGGCGGCTACGAGCAGTACTTC; CDR3aa: CSARQGGGYEQYF; abundance: few; len: 13; j_gene: TRBJ2-7; d_gene: TRBD1; v_gene: TRBV29-1
CDR3nt: TGTGCCAGCAGGCTGTTGGGACTAGCGGAAGAGACCCAGTACTTC; CDR3aa: CASRLLGLAEETQYF; abundance: -; len: 15; j_gene: TRBJ2-5; d_gene: TRBD2; v_gene: TRBV5-6
CDR3nt: TGCGCCAGCAGCCAAAGACTAGCGGGAGACACCGGGGAGCTGTTTTTT; CDR3aa: CASSQRLAGDTGELFF; abundance: -; len: 16; j_gene: TRBJ2-2; d_gene: TRBD2; v_gene: TRBV4-3
CDR3nt: TGTGCCAGCAGCCCCGGGACAGGGCTCGAGACCCAGTACTTC; CDR3aa: CASSPGTGLETQYF; abundance: -; len: 14; j_gene: TRBJ2-5; d_gene: TRBD1; v_gene: TRBV6-6
CDR3nt: TGTGCCAGCAGTCCTACAGGGGGATTCTCCTACGAGCAGTACTTC; CDR3aa: CASSPTGGFSYEQYF; abundance: -; len: 15; j_gene: TRBJ2-7; d_gene: TRBD1; v_gene: TRBV6-1
CDR3nt: TGCAGCGTTGTCACCGGGACGATCTACAATGAGCAGTTCTTC; CDR3aa: CSVVTGTIYNEQFF; abundance: few; len: 14; j_gene: TRBJ2-1; d_gene: -; v_gene: TRBV29-1
CDR3nt: TGTGCCAGCAGTTTATCGGTGCCCCCACAAGATACGCAGTATTTT; CDR3aa: CASSLSVPPQDTQYF; abundance: -; len: 15; j_gene: TRBJ2-3; d_gene: -; v_gene: TRBV27
CDR3nt: TGTGCCTCCGCTCGGGGTGACACTGAAGCTTTCTTT; CDR3aa: CASARGDTEAFF; abundance: -; len: 12; j_gene: TRBJ1-1; d_gene: -; v_gene: TRBV28
CDR3nt: TGTGCCAGCAGGACTTTGGGCGAGCAGTACTTC; CDR3aa: CASRTLGEQYF; abundance: -; len: 11; j_gene: TRBJ2-7; d_gene: -; v_gene: TRBV28
CDR3nt: TGCAGCGTTCCCTGGGGGTCTAACACTGAAGCTTTCTTT; CDR3aa: CSVPWGSNTEAFF; abundance: -; len: 13; j_gene: TRBJ1-1; d_gene: -; v_gene: TRBV29-1
CDR3nt: TGTGCCAGCAGTTCCCGGAGCGGGAGGGGCTCCACAGATACGCAGTATTTT; CDR3aa: CASSSRSGRGSTDTQYF; abundance: -; len: 17; j_gene: TRBJ2-3; d_gene: TRBD2; v_gene: TRBV5-4
CDR3nt: TGTGCCAGCAGTGAAGAGGCAGCCTATGGCTACACCTTC; CDR3aa: CASSEEAAYGYTF; abundance: -; len: 13; j_gene: TRBJ1-2; d_gene: -; v_gene: TRBV2
CDR3nt: TGTGCCACCAGCAGAGATGGGAACAGGGGAAGCACAGATACGCAGTATTTT; CDR3aa: CATSRDGNRGSTDTQYF; abundance: -; len: 17; j_gene: TRBJ2-3; d_gene: TRBD1; v_gene: TRBV15
CDR3nt: TGTGCCTGGAGTGTTCCCTTAAACTATGGCTACACCTTC; CDR3aa: CAWSVPLNYGYTF; abundance: few; len: 13; j_gene: TRBJ1-2; d_gene: -; v_gene: TRBV30
CDR3nt: TGTGCCAGCAGCCCTCTTTCGAGCTCCTACAATGAGCAGTTCTTC; CDR3aa: CASSPLSSSYNEQFF; abundance: -; len: 15; j_gene: TRBJ2-1; d_gene: -; v_gene: TRBV7-2
CDR3nt: TGCGCCAGCAGCTCTACAGGGGGCAACACTGAAGCTTTCTTT; CDR3aa: CASSSTGGNTEAFF; abundance: few; len: 14; j_gene: TRBJ1-1; d_gene: TRBD1; v_gene: TRBV5-1
CDR3nt: TGCGCCAGCAGCCAAGAAGAGCGGGAGGCCACAGATACGCAGTATTTT; CDR3aa: CASSQEEREATDTQYF; abundance: -; len: 16; j_gene: TRBJ2-3; d_gene: TRBD2; v_gene: TRBV4-1